Following are 16 T cell receptor beta chains from one sample sequenced in a study of cytomegalovirus exposure and HLA in healthy donors. The PCR had 60 Vbeta and 13 Jbeta primers. TCRdb's table, derived via immunoSEQ multiplex PCR, lists solely in-frame clones and lacks some. The sample lists some 170,000 clones, 70% to 80% seen once, with about 2.2% in the top ten. The sequenced sample consisted of PBMCs. These receptors were taken from a man aged 35 to 55 in good health and CMV-seronegative.

The gene calls are TRBV5-6 and TRBJ1-2, with 10 bases aligning to TRBD1. CDR3 length: 17 amino acids. Germline V gene data show CDR1 as SGHDT and CDR2 as YYEEEE. Trimming cost V 4 bases and J 7 bases; bases outside gene matches: 16. Here the CDR3 reads CASSRGQGDYGLSGYTF. CDR3 nucleotide sequence: TGTGCCAGCAGCCGTGGACAGGGGGACTATGGTCTATCTGGCTACACCTTC.

This chain uses TRBV11-2 with TRBJ1-5; D possibly corresponds to TRBD1 (5 bases). V was shortened by 9 bases and J by 0 bases, with 9 bases between the two germline ends. The CDR3 spans 13 residues. CDR1 and CDR2 from the germline V gene are SGHAT and FQNNGV. In DNA form, the CDR3 reads TGTGCCAGTCAGGGCCGTAGCAATCAGCCCCAGCATTTT. It yields the protein CASQGRSNQPQHF.

The CDR3 DNA follows: TGTGCCAGCTCGCACCAGCCGGGACAGGGCACCTCCTACGAGCAGTACTTC. Protein product: CASSHQPGQGTSYEQYF. J is TRBJ2-7 and V is TRBV18; 9 nucleotides line up with TRBD1. CDR1 and CDR2 (germline): KGHSH, LQKENI. The CDR3 has 17 amino acids. The junction had 12 bases not matched to a gene; V was cut back by 6 bases and J by 0 bases.

This clone was picked up a small number of times. The chain joins TRBV5-1 to TRBJ1-2, with 9 bases lining up with TRBD1. CDR1 and CDR2 (germline): SGHRS, YFSETQ. The CDR3 is 14 residues long. After removal of 4 bases from V and 6 bases from J, the junction contained 7 bases not matched to a gene. CDR3 nucleotides: TGCGCCAGCAGCCCGGGACAGGGAGACCATGGCTACACCTTC. It encodes CASSPGQGDHGYTF.

The rearrangement joins TRBV10-3 to TRBJ2-7; D uncertain. V was trimmed by 4 bases and J by 7 bases, leaving 20 bases between them. The CDR3 sequence is 15 residues long. Per germline, CDR1 ENHRY and CDR2 SYGVKD. The CDR3 region is CAISVNADTSGEQYF. CDR3 coding DNA: TGTGCCATCAGTGTAAATGCAGACACGTCTGGAGAGCAGTACTTC.

This chain links TRBV6-1 with TRBJ2-7; TRBD1 matches at 7 bases. Germline V gene lookup returns CDR1 MNHNS and CDR2 SASEGT. The ends lost 7 bases at V and 2 bases at J; junction bases unmatched: 8. CDR3 length: 14 amino acids. The CDR3 sequence: CASTFTQGAYEQYF. The CDR3 DNA follows: TGTGCCAGCACCTTTACCCAGGGGGCCTACGAGCAGTACTTC.

CDR3 sequence: CAWSVRVHSGANVLTF. CDR3 coding DNA: TGTGCCTGGAGTGTACGGGTGCACTCTGGGGCCAACGTCCTGACTTTC. The chain has TRBV30 and TRBJ2-6; D gene unclear. Germline loops: CDR1 GTSNPN, CDR2 SVGIG (reference sequence). Between the trimmed V and J ends, which lost 0 bases and 0 bases, there was a span of 9 bases. The CDR3 runs 16 residues.

The V gene is TRBV10-3, the J gene TRBJ2-7; perhaps TRBD1 as D (6 bases). The CDR3 runs to 14 residues. In germline, CDR1 is ENHRY, CDR2 SYGVKD. V lost 0 bases and J 0 bases, leaving 6 bases between the germline ends. The CDR3 coding sequence is TGTGCCATCAGTGAGTCAGGGGGCTCCTACGAGCAGTACTTC. It encodes CAISESGGSYEQYF.

This clone was observed once. This chain connects TRBV7-2 to TRBJ2-3; 9 nucleotides agree with TRBD2. This CDR3 contains 16 residues. Germline V gene data show CDR1 as SGHTA and CDR2 as FQGNSA. Germline trimming cut 5 bases from V and 2 bases from J; bases unmatched to any gene: 8. The DNA of the CDR3 is TGTGCCAGCAGCCCACTAGCGGGCATTCCCACAGATACGCAGTATTTT. Residues: CASSPLAGIPTDTQYF. Supplemented by reference TRBV7-2 and TRBJ2-3, the full variable domain reads GAGVSQSPSNKVTEKGKDVELRCDPISGHTALYWYRQSLGQGLEFLIYFQGNSAPDKSGLPSDRFSAERTGGSVSTLTIQRTQQEDSAVYLCASSPLAGIPTDTQYFGPGTRLTVL.

The rearrangement links TRBV28 to TRBJ2-2; D unresolved. The CDR3 contains 12 residues. CDR1 is MDHEN, CDR2 SYDVKM, per germline. Trimming cost V 4 bases and J 3 bases, with 3 bases left between them. The CDR3 reads CASSSYTGELFF. The CDR3 DNA reads as TGTGCCAGCAGTTCATACACCGGGGAGCTGTTTTTT.

The genes are TRBV14 and TRBJ2-7; 8 bases align to TRBD2. The trim removed 0 bases at V and 2 bases at J, leaving 6 bases unmatched. The CDR3 has 16 residues. Germline CDR1 is SGHDN and CDR2 is FVKESK. In DNA, the CDR3 is TGTGCCAGCAGCCAAGATATTGGGCGGGGGGCCTACGAGCAGTACTTC. It translates to CASSQDIGRGAYEQYF.

This chain joins TRBV28 and TRBJ1-2, with TRBD1 identical over 9 bases. The CDR3 is made up of 15 amino acids. V lost 1 base to trimming and J lost 5 bases; unmatched junction nucleotides: 5. Germline lookup yields CDR1 MDHEN and CDR2 SYDVKM. The CDR3 nucleotides read TGTGCCAGCAGTTTATTGGGGACAGGGTCATATGGCTACACCTTC. It yields the protein CASSLLGTGSYGYTF.

CDR3 loop: CSVVDRGSTDTQYF. Written as DNA, the CDR3 is TGCAGCGTTGTAGACAGGGGAAGCACAGATACGCAGTATTTT. This chain joins TRBV29-1 and TRBJ2-3, with 8 bases aligning to TRBD1. Germline assignment: CDR1 SQVTM and CDR2 ANQGSEA. After removal of 4 bases from V and 0 bases from J, the junction contained 3 bases not matched to a gene. The CDR3 loop spans 14 amino acids.

This chain joins TRBV5-5 and TRBJ2-1, with TRBD1 matching over 9 bases. This CDR3 contains 17 residues. In germline, CDR1 is SGHKS, CDR2 YYEKEE (reference sequence). Trimming at V came to 2 bases and at J to 4 bases, leaving 10 bases not matched to a gene. CDR3 nucleotides: TGTGCCAGCAGCTTCGTTTTATGGGGACAGGGATACAATGAGCAGTTCTTC. Amino acids: CASSFVLWGQGYNEQFF.

The CDR3 DNA reads as TGTGCCAGCTCTACCTCGGGACAGGGGGAGGAAAAACTGTTTTTT. Its translation is CASSTSGQGEEKLFF. The chain is built from TRBV18 and TRBJ1-4, with TRBD1 identical over 11 bases. CDR1 is KGHSH, CDR2 LQKENI, per germline. V shed 6 bases, J shed 8 bases, and the junction held 8 bases outside the gene matches. The CDR3 runs to 15 residues.

The chain carries TRBV5-1 and TRBJ1-5; no reliable D call. The V end lost 0 bases, the J end lost 6 bases, and 16 bases lay between the germline ends. The CDR3 sequence is 16 residues long. The V gene's germline CDR1 is SGHRS and CDR2 YFSETQ. CDR3 residues: CASSLGALEAGQPQHF. DNA of the CDR3: TGCGCCAGCAGCTTGGGAGCCCTCGAGGCTGGTCAGCCCCAGCATTTT.